The 9 T cell receptor beta chains below come from one sample, sequenced in a study of a mutant IDH1 vaccine in newly diagnosed glioma. The time point is: week 47, end of study. Alongside topical imiquimod, each dose of vaccine comprised 300 ug of mutant IDH1 20-mer peptide. Antigens of these TCRs are unknown. The table came from immunoSEQ multiplex PCR; TCRdb's copy has only in-frame clones and leaves some out. This sample has 30,000 or so clones, with about four fifths found just once. This sample comprised PBMCs, obtained from a glioma patient whose treatment included an IDH1 peptide vaccine. These receptors were obtained from a man aged 25 to 45 with glioma.

This sequence joins TRBV5-4 and TRBJ2-7, with D maybe TRBD2 (5 bases). CDR1 and CDR2 from the germline V gene are SGHNT and YYREEE (reference sequence). Trimming took 4 bases from V and 7 from J, leaving 18 bases between them. There are 14 residues in the CDR3. The CDR3 sequence: CASSLDLESREQYF. DNA for the CDR3: TGTGCCAGCAGCCTGGACTTGGAGTCCAGGGAGCAGTACTTC.

The V call is TRBV6-5, the J call TRBJ1-1, with D tentatively TRBD1 (6 bases). This CDR3 is 14 amino acids long. The germline gives CDR1 MNHEY, CDR2 SVGAGI. Trimming took off 5 bases at V and 0 bases at J, with 10 bases between the two ends. CDR3 sequence: CASSRTALNTEAFF. For the CDR3, the DNA is TGTGCCAGCAGTAGGACAGCTTTGAACACTGAAGCTTTCTTT.

The chain combines TRBV28 with TRBJ2-6; D is unresolved. The germline V and J ends were trimmed by 3 bases and 0 bases, with 9 bases remaining between them. The CDR3 loop spans 16 amino acids. Per the germline V gene, CDR1 is MDHEN and CDR2 is SYDVKM. CDR3 protein: CASSFPQYSGANVLTF. The CDR3 DNA reads as TGTGCCAGCAGTTTCCCACAGTACTCTGGGGCCAACGTCCTGACTTTC.

The rearrangement uses TRBV7-9 and TRBJ1-1; the D gene is possibly TRBD1 (5 bases). Germline lookup yields CDR1 SEHNR and CDR2 FQNEAQ (reference sequence). Between the trimmed V and J ends, which lost 5 bases and 6 bases, there was a span of 19 bases. This CDR3 region has 15 residues. The chain's CDR3 is CASSPPGRPLAEAFF. DNA for the CDR3: TGTGCCAGCAGCCCACCGGGACGCCCATTGGCTGAAGCTTTCTTT.

The rearrangement uses TRBV5-5 and TRBJ2-7; 10 bases map to TRBD2. Germline values: CDR1 SGHKS, CDR2 YYEKEE (reference sequence). Trimming removed 4 bases from V and 3 bases from J; junction bases left unmatched: 4. The CDR3 loop spans 14 amino acids. In nucleotides, the CDR3 is TGTGCCAGCAGCCCTGGACTAGCGGACTACGAGCAGTACTTC. It codes for CASSPGLADYEQYF. Using reference TRBV5-5 and TRBJ2-7 for the parts outside the CDR3, the full variable domain is DAGVTQSPTHLIKTRGQQVTLRCSPISGHKSVSWYQQVLGQGPQFIFQYYEKEERGRGNFPDRFSARQFPNYSSELNVNALLLGDSALYLCASSPGLADYEQYFGPGTRLTVT.

The chain combines TRBV7-2 with TRBJ1-6; no clear D. The CDR3 is 14 residues long. With 3 bases removed from V and 13 bases from J, the gap between germline ends came to 16 bases. From germline, CDR1 is SGHTA and CDR2 FQGNSA. DNA for the CDR3: TGTGCCAGCAGCTTCCGGGCCCCCGGGTTTCCCCTCCACTTT. Translated: CASSFRAPGFPLHF.

The rearrangement joins TRBV5-6 to TRBJ1-5, with 8 bases aligning to TRBD1. Germline CDR1 and CDR2: SGHDT and YYEEEE. The CDR3 is 17 amino acids. The trim removed 0 bases at V and 0 bases at J, leaving 5 bases unmatched. CDR3 protein: CASSLGRGRNSNQPQHF. DNA of the CDR3: TGTGCCAGCAGCTTGGGCAGGGGGCGGAATAGCAATCAGCCCCAGCATTTT.

The rearrangement links TRBV5-1 to TRBJ2-1; TRBD2 aligns across 11 bases. The trim removed 0 bases at V and 14 bases at J, leaving 10 bases unmatched. CDR3 size: 15 residues. The germline CDR1 and CDR2 sequences are SGHRS and YFSETQ. The CDR3 bases are TGCGCCAGCAGCTTGGGACTAGCGGGACCCGAGGTGGAGTTCTTC. The encoded protein is CASSLGLAGPEVEFF.

The CDR3, as DNA: TGTGCCGGGGGGGACTATGGCTACACCTTC. Protein: CAGGDYGYTF. The rearrangement uses TRBV6-1 and TRBJ1-2; D may be TRBD1 (5 bases). Germline V gives CDR1 MNHNS, CDR2 SASEGT. The CDR3 sequence is 10 residues long. Trimming cost V 11 bases and J 3 bases, with 7 bases left between them.